Below, one TCR beta chain is given with its context. The antigen is unknown. cDNA molecules carried unique molecular identifiers, and template switching added a universal primer site. TCRdb fed the 5' RACE reads into MiXCR, producing one record per CDR3 protein. The data hold about 720,000 distinct CDR3 sequences, with 15% to 20% observed a single time. This entry belongs to a study of identical twins. Study-wide points: Alpha sequences that were out-of-frame and twin-shared showed an excess of low generation probability.

Trimming at V came to 2 bases and at J to 1 base, leaving 5 bases not matched to a gene. This CDR3 contains 16 residues. Germline CDR1 reads MNHEY; CDR2 reads SVGAGI. These data were likewise used in another study, on T cells expressing NK-cell markers. That report notes: One of the eight sequenced donors was seronegative, whereas the other seven were HCMV-seropositive.

The sequencing sample was made of PBMCs. The chain combines TRBV6-5 with TRBJ2-3; TRBD2 agrees at 8 bases. The sequence derives from a woman aged 18 to 35 in good health. CDR3 region: CASSYISSGRTDTQYF. The CDR3, as DNA: TGTGCCAGCAGTTACATTTCTAGCGGGCGCACAGATACGCAGTATTTT.